Here is one T cell receptor (beta chain) with its context. Its target is not known. PCR involved 60 Vbeta and 13 Jbeta primers. Method: immunoSEQ multiplex PCR; TCRdb's copy keeps in-frame clones and lacks some. This sample yields about 120,000 clones, of which about four fifths are seen a single time; 3.5% to 4.5% belongs to the top ten. The sample comes from a study of cytomegalovirus exposure and HLA in healthy donors. Regarding the study as a whole: A reported reduction in N-insertions relative to the roughly 670-donor mean was seen in an Asian-associated ancestry cluster in a later analysis.

Germline-derived CDR1 and CDR2 are SGDLS and YYNGEE. The V end was cut by 3 bases, the J end by 5 bases, with 18 bases between. The CDR3 is 15 amino acids. The TCR originated in a woman younger than 45 in good health and CMV-seronegative. The chain joins TRBV9 to TRBJ2-7, with TRBD2 as a possible D gene (6 bases). Sample: PBMCs. CDR3 protein: CASSASGTLLHEQYF. The CDR3 DNA is TGTGCCAGCAGCGCCTCCGGGACTCTTCTCCACGAGCAGTACTTC. The variable domain in full, with the rest retrieved from reference TRBV9 and TRBJ2-7, is DSGVTQTPKHLITATGQRVTLRCSPRSGDLSVYWYQQSLDQGLQFLIQYYNGEERAKGNILERFSAQQFPDLHSELNLSSLELGDSALYFCASSASGTLLHEQYFGPGTRLTVT.